Below, 26 T cell receptor beta chains from the same sample are listed, as sequenced in a study of shared clonotypes between healthy human individuals. Sequencing was performed with immunoSEQ multiplex PCR; in TCRdb, only in-frame clones are kept and a portion is missing. The table includes under 750,000 clones, approximately 72% detected once. Input material: memory CD4+ T cells sorted from blood. The subset here: CD45RA-negative fraction. These receptors were collected from a young woman in good health.

The gene calls are TRBV28 and TRBJ1-5; TRBD1 is a possible D gene (5 bases). This CDR3 comprises 16 residues. V lost 3 bases to trimming and J lost 7 bases, with 19 bases between them. CDR1 MDHEN and CDR2 SYDVKM come from the germline V gene. This chain's CDR3 is CASSFPRDRLGQPQHF. In DNA, the CDR3 is TGTGCCAGCAGTTTCCCGCGCGACAGATTGGGACAGCCCCAGCATTTT. Full variable domain (rest looked up from reference TRBV28 and TRBJ1-5): DVKVTQSSRYLVKRTGEKVFLECVQDMDHENMFWYRQDPGLGLRLIYFSYDVKMKEKGDIPEGYSVSREKKERFSLILESASTNQTSMYLCASSFPRDRLGQPQHFGDGTRLSIL.

The chain employs TRBV15 and TRBJ2-7; 8 bases agree with TRBD2. This CDR3 has 16 residues. CDR1 is LNHNV and CDR2 is YYDKDF in the germline V gene (reference sequence). The V gene end was trimmed by 1 base and the J gene end by 5 bases; junction bases not matched to a gene: 10. The CDR3 region is CATSRGWTSLVDEQYF. In DNA form, the CDR3 reads TGTGCCACCAGCAGAGGGTGGACTAGCCTCGTGGACGAGCAGTACTTC.

The genes are TRBV29-1 and TRBJ1-2; TRBD1 agrees at 9 bases. V lost 0 bases, J lost 6 bases, and 5 bases stayed unmatched. The germline CDR1 and CDR2 sequences are SQVTM and ANQGSEA. This CDR3 has 14 amino acids. In DNA form, the CDR3 reads TGCAGCGTTGAAGAAGCTAGGACAGGGGATGGCTACACCTTC. Protein sequence: CSVEEARTGDGYTF.

The chain couples TRBV5-3 to TRBJ2-5; a possible D gene is TRBD2 (5 bases). TRBV5-3 is an ORF; its function is uncertain. V was clipped by 6 bases and J by 5 bases, with 26 bases between them. The CDR3 has 17 amino acids. The CDR3 region has the DNA TGTGCCAGAACCCGAGGTTTGGCAATCGGGAAAGTGGAGACCCAGTACTTC. As protein: CARTRGLAIGKVETQYF.

The chain links TRBV6-5 to TRBJ1-5, with TRBD1 matching 9 bases. CDR3 length: 15 amino acids. The V and J ends lost 4 bases and 3 bases, in that order; junction bases with no gene match: 4. Germline CDR1 and CDR2: MNHEY and SVGAGI. The CDR3 nucleotides are TGTGCCAGCAGTTCGGGACAGGGTTTCAATCAGCCCCAGCATTTT. Translated: CASSSGQGFNQPQHF.

This clone was seen at least ten times. The chain is built from TRBV19 and TRBJ2-3, with D maybe TRBD1 (5 bases). CDR1 is LNHDA, CDR2 SQIVND, per germline (reference sequence). This CDR3 has 14 amino acids. The V end lost 5 bases, the J end lost 4 bases, and 13 bases lay between the germline ends. CDR3 sequence reads: CASSRQGSSDTQYF. CDR3 nucleotides: TGTGCCAGTAGTCGCCAGGGTTCATCAGATACGCAGTATTTT.

This clone appeared a few times. The rearrangement links TRBV18 to TRBJ2-7, with TRBD1 identical over 9 bases. The ends lost 3 bases at V and 5 bases at J; junction bases unmatched: 5. CDR3 length equals 14 residues. Germline values: CDR1 KGHSH, CDR2 LQKENI. As DNA, the CDR3 is TGTGCCAGCTCACCGGGGACAGGGCATGACGAGCAGTACTTC. Translated: CASSPGTGHDEQYF.

This clone was counted only a few times. The chain uses TRBV29-1 and TRBJ1-5, with D maybe TRBD1 (6 bases). Germline V lookup: CDR1 SQVTM, CDR2 ANQGSEA. The CDR3 runs to 13 residues. Trimming removed 7 bases from V and 7 bases from J, with 17 bases in between. The CDR3 protein is CSAQGGVGQPQHF. The CDR3 nucleotides read TGCAGCGCCCAAGGGGGGGTAGGCCAGCCCCAGCATTTT.

The chain recombines TRBV12-5 with TRBJ2-1, with TRBD2 identical over 7 bases. V dropped 1 base and J dropped 1; count of bases not matched to a gene: 7. CDR3 length: 17 residues. Germline assignment: CDR1 LGHNT and CDR2 FRNRAP. DNA of the CDR3: TGTGCTAGTGGTTTGGCTGGGAGGGGACTATCCTACAATGAGCAGTTCTTC. Protein: CASGLAGRGLSYNEQFF.

V and J are TRBV19 and TRBJ1-1; tentatively, D is TRBD1 (5 bases). V lost 2 bases and J lost 0, with 10 bases in between. Looked up from germline, CDR1 is LNHDA and CDR2 is SQIVND (reference sequence). The CDR3 covers 15 residues. The CDR3 DNA sequence: TGTGCCAGTAGTATATCGGACATCATGAACACTGAAGCTTTCTTT. Amino acids: CASSISDIMNTEAFF.

V usage is TRBV29-1 and J usage is TRBJ1-1, with 7 bases lining up with TRBD1. This CDR3 comprises 15 residues. Looked up from germline, CDR1 is SQVTM and CDR2 is ANQGSEA. The V segment lost 7 bases and the J segment 3 bases; nucleotides outside the gene matches: 14. CDR3: CSARKGAFGDTEAFF. The CDR3 bases are TGCAGCGCGAGAAAGGGGGCGTTCGGGGACACTGAAGCTTTCTTT.

Remarks on this clone: Other DNA sequences in this sample translate to the same CDR3. The chain joins TRBV5-1 to TRBJ2-1, with 7 bases fitting TRBD2. The germline gives CDR1 SGHRS, CDR2 YFSETQ. With 1 base clipped from V and 2 bases from J, the junction kept 3 bases outside the gene matches. CDR3 length equals 15 residues. CDR3 sequence: CASSLSSGAYNEQFF. DNA for the CDR3: TGCGCCAGCAGCTTGTCTAGCGGTGCCTACAATGAGCAGTTCTTC.

The chain employs TRBV14 and TRBJ1-6; maybe TRBD1 (5 bases). CDR1 and CDR2 (germline): SGHDN, FVKESK. The V gene lost 1 base and the J gene lost 9 bases, with 13 bases spanning the gap. The CDR3 runs 15 residues. The CDR3 DNA sequence: TGTGCCAGCAGCCAAGTCGTCCAGGGAAGTTCACCCCTCCACTTT. It yields the protein CASSQVVQGSSPLHF.

Notes on this clone: Other DNA variants within this sample encode the same CDR3. The chain is built from TRBV6-6 and TRBJ2-7, with 12 bases fitting TRBD2. This CDR3 has 15 amino acids. Germline CDR1 reads MNHNY; CDR2 reads SVGAGI (reference sequence). Germline trimming cut 6 bases from V and 3 bases from J; bases unmatched to any gene: 6. The DNA for the CDR3 is TGTGCCAGCAGCCCGACTAGCGGGAGTAGCTACGAGCAGTACTTC. Residues: CASSPTSGSSYEQYF.

The chain combines TRBV10-2 with TRBJ2-7, with D uncertain. The germline V and J ends were trimmed by 5 bases and 1 base, with 6 bases remaining between them. There are 12 residues in the CDR3. The germline gives CDR1 WSHSY, CDR2 SAAADI. The CDR3 DNA follows: TGCGCCAGCAGTCTCCAGTCCTACGAGCAGTACTTC. Protein product: CASSLQSYEQYF.

This clone has only a few counts. The chain couples TRBV19 to TRBJ1-2; D call uncertain. Germline-derived CDR1 and CDR2 are LNHDA and SQIVND (reference sequence). This CDR3 comprises 13 residues. The germline V and J ends were trimmed by 6 bases and 4 bases, with 12 bases remaining between them. The CDR3 protein is CASSPAGGYGYTF. The DNA for the CDR3 is TGTGCCAGTAGCCCCGCAGGAGGCTATGGCTACACCTTC.

This clone appeared a few times. The chain has TRBV13 and TRBJ2-5; D perhaps matches TRBD2 (5 bases). The CDR3 length is 14 residues. CDR1 PRHDT and CDR2 FYEKMQ come from the germline V gene (reference sequence). The V and J ends lost 5 bases and 4 bases respectively, with 14 bases between them. The CDR3 DNA reads TGTGCCAGCAGCCCAGCCGGACTGGGAGAGACCCAGTACTTC. Translation: CASSPAGLGETQYF.

The V gene is TRBV2, the J gene TRBJ1-5, with D possibly being TRBD1 (6 bases). Germline V gene data show CDR1 as SNHLY and CDR2 as FYNNEI. The ends were cut back, 1 base at V and 0 bases at J, with 7 bases in the middle. This CDR3 has 15 residues. The CDR3 DNA is TGTGCCAGCAGTGAAGACAGGGATAGCAATCAGCCCCAGCATTTT. It codes for CASSEDRDSNQPQHF.

A word on this clone: The same CDR3 arises from other DNA sequences in this sample as well. This sequence joins TRBV19 and TRBJ2-5; 7 nucleotides match TRBD2. Trimming took 1 base from V and 6 from J; bases not matched to a gene: 2. This CDR3 is built from 13 residues. The germline V gene encodes CDR1 LNHDA and CDR2 SQIVND (reference sequence). The CDR3 loop is CASSIVGGKTQYF. CDR3 in DNA: TGTGCCAGTAGTATAGTGGGGGGGAAGACCCAGTACTTC. The whole variable domain, filled in from reference TRBV19 and TRBJ2-5, reads DGGITQSPKYLFRKEGQNVTLSCEQNLNHDAMYWYRQDPGQGLRLIYYSQIVNDFQKGDIAEGYSVSREKKESFPLTVTSAQKNPTAFYLCASSIVGGKTQYFGPGTRLLVL.

The chain carries TRBV19 and TRBJ2-1, with D tentatively TRBD1 (6 bases). Germline CDR1 is LNHDA and CDR2 is SQIVND (reference sequence). V gave up 2 bases and J gave up 5 bases, with 13 bases separating them. The CDR3 is 15 amino acids. CDR3 nucleotides: TGTGCCAGTAGTATATTTAGTGAGGGGGACAATGAGCAGTTCTTC. Its protein product is CASSIFSEGDNEQFF.

This sequence joins TRBV25-1 and TRBJ1-1, with D perhaps matching TRBD1 (6 bases). The CDR3 runs 14 residues. Germline assignment: CDR1 MGHDK and CDR2 SYGVNS. The V end was cut by 5 bases, the J end by 4 bases, with 14 bases between. For the CDR3, the DNA is TGTGCCAGCAGTATCCGACAGGCGGGCACTGAAGCTTTCTTT. Its translation: CASSIRQAGTEAFF.

This clone was counted many times. CDR3 protein: CASSWSSGGSYNEQFF. The CDR3 coding sequence is TGTGCCAGCAGTTGGTCTAGCGGGGGCTCCTACAATGAGCAGTTCTTC. The chain joins TRBV28 to TRBJ2-1; TRBD2 matches at 10 bases. Looked up from germline, CDR1 is MDHEN and CDR2 is SYDVKM. With 4 bases clipped from V and 0 bases from J, the junction kept 3 bases outside the gene matches. The CDR3 has 16 residues.

The rearrangement links TRBV5-1 to TRBJ2-2, with 9 bases matching TRBD1. Germline loops: CDR1 SGHRS, CDR2 YFSETQ. V lost 4 bases to trimming and J lost 5 bases; unmatched junction nucleotides: 6. CDR3 size: 15 residues. CDR3 loop: CASSPGQGRTGELFF. In DNA, the CDR3 is TGCGCCAGCAGCCCGGGACAGGGACGAACCGGGGAGCTGTTTTTT.

This rearrangement joins TRBV29-1 to TRBJ1-3; D ambiguous. The CDR3 sequence is 12 residues long. Per the germline V gene, CDR1 is SQVTM and CDR2 is ANQGSEA. Trimming stripped 4 bases from V and 0 bases from J, with 4 bases between. The CDR3 region has the DNA TGCAGCGTTGTTAGCTCTGGAAACACCATATATTTT. This encodes CSVVSSGNTIYF.

This chain connects TRBV5-1 to TRBJ2-1, with a tentative D call TRBD1 (5 bases). The germline CDR1 and CDR2 sequences are SGHRS and YFSETQ. The V end was cut by 2 bases, the J end by 0 bases, with 12 bases between. The CDR3 extends over 16 amino acids. The CDR3 spells CASSFLLDSSYNEQFF. The CDR3 DNA is TGCGCCAGCAGCTTCCTTCTAGACAGCTCCTACAATGAGCAGTTCTTC.

The chain uses TRBV19 and TRBJ1-5; 11 bases are a match to TRBD1. V trimming: 3 bases; J trimming: 7 bases; junction bases outside the gene matches: 5. The CDR3 length is 15 residues. Germline loops: CDR1 LNHDA, CDR2 SQIVND (reference sequence). For the CDR3, the DNA is TGTGCCAGTAGTATTTCAGGACAGGGGGCACAGCCCCAGCATTTT. Its protein is CASSISGQGAQPQHF.